This is a list of T cell receptor beta chains from one sample in a study of cytomegalovirus exposure and HLA in healthy donors. Assay: immunoSEQ multiplex PCR; the TCRdb copy retains only in-frame clones and omits some. The sample carries over 85,000 clones, around 72% recorded once. What was sequenced was PBMCs. These receptors all stem from a man aged 40-55 years in good health and CMV-seronegative. Each CDR3 is given with its conserved first and last residue.

j_call v_call cdr3_aa
TRBJ1-2 TRBV7-2 CASSTRPDSSYGYTF
TRBJ1-2 TRBV4-3 CASSLRTGVYGYTF
TRBJ1-4 TRBV28 CASSFSDRTNEKLFF
TRBJ2-3 TRBV7-9 CASRRTSGGADTDTQYF
TRBJ1-1 TRBV6-5 CASSYEIGDTEAFF
TRBJ2-2 TRBV6-4 CASSDSDRGVSGELFF
TRBJ1-5 TRBV9 CASSVGQGSGQPQHF
TRBJ1-1 TRBV6-5 CASSFYYLGQHTEAFF
TRBJ2-5 TRBV5-1 CATSGLAGNQETQYF
TRBJ2-1 TRBV2 CASTLWTGGKQFF
TRBJ2-1 TRBV27 CASSLFQGSNEQFF
TRBJ1-4 TRBV7-7 CASSFAPAGQGGVEKLFF
TRBJ2-1 TRBV28 CASLEGLGYNEQFF
TRBJ1-5 TRBV5-4 CASSLGKGNQPQHF
TRBJ1-2 TRBV7-9 CASAGGRDRGIWYGYTF
TRBJ2-7 TRBV7-9 CASSLALGYEQYF
TRBJ2-3 TRBV27 CASSPRGQGHDTQYF
TRBJ1-1 TRBV20-1 CSATGFPEAFF
TRBJ2-7 TRBV10-3 CASQAGGASYEQYF
TRBJ2-3 TRBV11-2 CASSLGAGGRDTQYF
TRBJ2-7 TRBV5-6 CASSLIGAGANSYEQYF
TRBJ2-7 TRBV9 CASSPRPLGYEQYF
TRBJ2-2 TRBV11-3 CASSGQGDTGELFF
TRBJ2-7 TRBV6-1 CASSESGPRGRSEQYF
TRBJ2-3 TRBV7-2 CASSPTGDSTDTQYF
TRBJ2-2 TRBV6-4 CATSRQSTGELFF
TRBJ1-1 TRBV29-1 CSVRTGARTEAFF
TRBJ2-3 TRBV27 CASSLLTGGTDTQYF
TRBJ2-4 TRBV6-1 CASSELHRSGGFQYF
TRBJ2-1 TRBV28 CASSLADSYNEQFF
TRBJ2-7 TRBV21-1 CASSKQQGRSEQYF
TRBJ2-6 TRBV11-3 CASSSSLGQGGISGANVLTF
TRBJ2-7 TRBV7-8 CASSLGVRGYEQYF
TRBJ1-1 TRBV4-1 CASSQDRGNTEAFF
TRBJ2-7 TRBV18 CASSPQRQTYSYEQYF
TRBJ1-4 TRBV23-1 CASSLGGKRGNNEKLFF
TRBJ1-2 TRBV27 CASSLSGTGDYGYTF
TRBJ1-6 TRBV27 CASRSGVSYNSPLHF
TRBJ1-1 TRBV5-6 CASSPLTGTEAFF
TRBJ1-3 TRBV2 CASTWGEGNTIYF
TRBJ2-3 TRBV27 CASSLRGGWGTDTQYF
TRBJ1-2 TRBV7-2 CASSEWGRRGRGYTF
- TRBV7-6 CASSLAGHEQYF
TRBJ2-3 TRBV7-2 CASSSPGGGAGTQYF
TRBJ2-1 TRBV5-1 CASSSAGLAGSNEQFF
TRBJ2-5 TRBV5-1 CASSNVKRGGLYQETQYF
TRBJ2-7 TRBV7-6 CASSLGIAGETYEQYF
TRBJ2-6 TRBV5-6 CASRSGLVHNVLTF
TRBJ1-5 TRBV7-8 CASSLVWGLNQPQHF
TRBJ1-2 TRBV13 CASSLTGGSNYGYTF
TRBJ1-1 TRBV5-4 CASSLAGGDETEAFF
TRBJ1-1 TRBV2 CASSVAPGQGLGSTEAFF
TRBJ2-5 TRBV5-1 CASRPGVEETQYF
TRBJ2-5 TRBV5-6 CASSLGQETQYF
TRBJ1-2 TRBV7-2 CASSLARASGGYTF
TRBJ1-1 TRBV7-2 CASSLRQGYTEAFF
TRBJ1-1 TRBV6-5 CASSYGPENTEAFF